Sequencing of this T cell receptor beta chain was carried out in a study of T cells expressing NK-cell markers. The authors made TCR beta cDNA libraries by 5'RACE template switching. This switching added a universal primer site and UMIs. Using the 5' RACE reads, TCRdb records one entry per CDR3 protein without DNA. The sample table includes 150,000 to 160,000 distinct CDR3 sequences. This CDR3 region has 14 residues. CDR1 and CDR2 (germline): DFQATT, SNEGSKA (reference sequence). Notes on the study in general: Dominant NKG2C+ clonotypes made up roughly 1.0-7.0% of CD8+ T cells in six donors.

Note on this clonotype: Its antigen is unknown.

V is TRBV20-1 and J is TRBJ2-7; TCRdb's D gene call, TRBD1, goes unchecked for lack of DNA. This clonotype originated in a woman aged 50 to 60 in good health. Input material: blood T cells: a sorted CD56 or NKG2C T cell subset, CD4+ or CD8+ T cells, or bulk PBMC T cells (not recorded which). CDR3 amino acids: CSAPSRTGLYEQYF.